A single sample gave rise to the 13 T cell receptor beta chains below, sequenced in a study of cytomegalovirus exposure and HLA in healthy donors. In the PCR, 60 Vbeta and 13 Jbeta primers were used. Repertoires were generated with immunoSEQ multiplex PCR, while TCRdb's copy carries only in-frame clones and drops some. In the table there are roughly 130,000 clones, approximately 61% of which are singletons. The sequencing sample was made of PBMCs. These receptors were collected from a man aged 25 to 40 in good health and CMV-seropositive.

The rearrangement links TRBV27 to TRBJ2-4; 9 bases are shared with TRBD2. The V gene end was trimmed by 5 bases and the J gene end by 2 bases; junction bases not matched to a gene: 4. This CDR3 has 15 amino acids. The V gene's germline CDR1 is MNHEY and CDR2 SMNVEV (reference sequence). CDR3 sequence reads: CASSPGTSPKNIQYF. The CDR3 DNA sequence: TGTGCCAGCAGTCCCGGGACTAGCCCCAAAAACATTCAGTACTTC.

The chain uses TRBV6-1 and TRBJ2-5, with 10 bases identical to TRBD1. The J call may be in error: the DNA end matches TRBJ2-7 better. CDR3 length: 14 amino acids. The germline V gene has CDR1 MNHNS and CDR2 SASEGT. The CDR3 sequence: CASSGGQGPYEQYF. The CDR3 DNA sequence: TGTGCCAGCAGTGGGGGACAGGGGCCCTACGAGCAGTACTTC.

The J gene is TRBJ2-1, the V gene TRBV19; tentatively, D is TRBD2 (5 bases). CDR1 and CDR2 from the germline V gene are LNHDA and SQIVND (reference sequence). The CDR3 covers 16 residues. V dropped 3 bases and J dropped 1 base, with 13 bases sitting between them. The CDR3 region is CASSMIDYLSYNEQFF. CDR3 DNA sequence: TGTGCCAGTAGTATGATTGACTATCTTTCCTACAATGAGCAGTTCTTC.

J is TRBJ2-7 and V is TRBV12-5, with D possibly TRBD1 on 7 matching bases. The CDR3 sequence is 16 residues long. The V end lost 3 bases, the J end lost 3 bases, and 18 bases lay between the germline ends. Per the germline V gene, CDR1 is LGHNT and CDR2 is FRNRAP. CDR3 coding DNA: TGTGCTAGTGGTTTCGGGGGTCGCGGGACAGACTACGAGCAGTACTTC. Translating it yields CASGFGGRGTDYEQYF.

The chain has TRBV4-3 and TRBJ2-7; 9 nucleotides align to TRBD2. J lost 3 bases, V lost 4 bases, and 16 bases had no gene match. The CDR3 is 18 residues long. CDR1 is LGHNA, CDR2 YSLEER, per germline. As DNA, the CDR3 is TGCGCCAGCAGCCGTTCAAGGGCGGGGGGGGTAAAGGACTACGAGCAGTACTTC. Residues: CASSRSRAGGVKDYEQYF.

The chain employs TRBV11-3 and TRBJ2-6; possible D gene TRBD1, 5 bases. The CDR3 covers 16 residues. V dropped 5 bases and J dropped 4 bases, with 15 bases sitting between them. In germline, CDR1 is SGHNT, CDR2 YENEEA. CDR3: CASSLKTGKGANVLTF. CDR3 coding DNA: TGTGCCAGCAGCCTTAAAACAGGAAAAGGGGCCAACGTCCTGACTTTC.

CDR3 sequence reads: CASSLAVRETDTQYF. CDR3 in DNA: TGCGCCAGCAGCTTGGCTGTGCGGGAGACAGATACGCAGTATTTT. J is TRBJ2-3 and V is TRBV5-1; TRBD2 matches 7 bases. V dropped 0 bases and J dropped 3; count of bases not matched to a gene: 4. The CDR3 consists of 15 residues. The germline V gene has CDR1 SGHRS and CDR2 YFSETQ.

The chain uses TRBV5-4 and TRBJ1-1, with TRBD1 matching 9 bases. Germline V gene sequence: CDR1 SGHNT, CDR2 YYREEE (reference sequence). Unmatched junction bases numbered 5, after V lost 3 bases and J lost 5 bases. The CDR3 length is 14 residues. The CDR3 DNA sequence: TGTGCCAGCAGCTGGGGACAGGGAGATACTGAAGCTTTCTTT. It encodes CASSWGQGDTEAFF. Filled out from reference TRBV5-4 and TRBJ1-1, the complete variable domain reads ETGVTQSPTHLIKTRGQQVTLRCSSQSGHNTVSWYQQALGQGPQFIFQYYREEENGRGNFPPRFSGLQFPNYSSELNVNALELDDSALYLCASSWGQGDTEAFFGQGTRLTVV.

The CDR3 nucleotides read TGCGCCAGCAGCCAAGATTCGCGACAGGGGTGGAATGAGCAGTTCTTC. Its translation: CASSQDSRQGWNEQFF. The J gene is TRBJ2-1, the V gene TRBV4-3, with TRBD1 identical over 8 bases. V lost 0 bases, J lost 7 bases, and 8 bases stayed unmatched. CDR1 and CDR2 from the germline V gene are LGHNA and YSLEER. The length of the CDR3 is 16 residues.

J is TRBJ1-1 and V is TRBV7-3, with TRBD1 matching 7 bases. Germline V lookup: CDR1 SGHTA, CDR2 FQGTGA. This CDR3 is built from 14 residues. V shed 5 bases, J shed 5 bases, and the junction held 8 bases outside the gene matches. The CDR3, as DNA: TGTGCCAGCAGCCCGACAGGGAGTAGGACTGAAGCTTTCTTT. Translation: CASSPTGSRTEAFF.

The chain employs TRBV6-1 and TRBJ1-5; D is unresolved. CDR1 MNHNS and CDR2 SASEGT come from the germline V gene. V was trimmed by 2 bases and J by 5 bases, leaving 10 bases between them. This CDR3 region has 14 residues. CDR3 loop: CASSEMADYQPQHF. The CDR3 DNA reads TGTGCCAGCAGTGAAATGGCAGATTATCAGCCCCAGCATTTT.

V and J are TRBV5-4 and TRBJ2-7; D might be TRBD1 (6 bases). CDR1 and CDR2 from the germline V gene are SGHNT and YYREEE (reference sequence). Trimming left V 4 bases short and J 4 bases short, with 12 bases between. CDR3 length: 13 residues. The CDR3 nucleotides read TGTGCCAGCAGCCCCCGGGACACTTACGAGCAGTACTTC. Translation gives CASSPRDTYEQYF.

There are a few counts of this clone. The chain uses TRBV2 and TRBJ1-4; 10 bases align to TRBD1. V was pared by 6 bases and J by 8 bases, with 3 bases of the junction left unmatched. CDR1 and CDR2 from the germline V gene are SNHLY and FYNNEI. This CDR3 has 13 residues. For the CDR3, the DNA is TGTGCCAGCAGGGGGGACAGGGGAGAAAAACTGTTTTTT. Its protein is CASRGDRGEKLFF.